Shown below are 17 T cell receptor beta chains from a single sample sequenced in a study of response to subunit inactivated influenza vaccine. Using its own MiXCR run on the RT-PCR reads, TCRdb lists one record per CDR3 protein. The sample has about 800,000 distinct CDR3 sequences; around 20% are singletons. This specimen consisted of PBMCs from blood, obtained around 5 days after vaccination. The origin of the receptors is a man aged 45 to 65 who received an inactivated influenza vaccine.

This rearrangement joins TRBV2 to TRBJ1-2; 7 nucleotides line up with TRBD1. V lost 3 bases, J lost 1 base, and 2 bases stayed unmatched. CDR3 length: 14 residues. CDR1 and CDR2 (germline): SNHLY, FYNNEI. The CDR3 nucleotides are TGTGCCAGCAGTGATTCAGGGGGTAACTATGGCTACACCTTC. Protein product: CASSDSGGNYGYTF.

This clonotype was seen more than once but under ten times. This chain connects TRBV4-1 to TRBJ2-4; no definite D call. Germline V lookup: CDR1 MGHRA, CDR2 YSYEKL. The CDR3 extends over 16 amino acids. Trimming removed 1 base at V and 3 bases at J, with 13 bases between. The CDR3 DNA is TGCGCCAGCAGCCAAGCCCCGCTTAGGCTCAAAAACATTCAGTACTTC. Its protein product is CASSQAPLRLKNIQYF.

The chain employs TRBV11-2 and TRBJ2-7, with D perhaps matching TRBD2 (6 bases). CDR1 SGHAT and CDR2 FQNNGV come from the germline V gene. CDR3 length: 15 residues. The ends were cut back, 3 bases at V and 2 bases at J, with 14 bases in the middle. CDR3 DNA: TGTGCCAGCAGCTTTGGCGCAGGGACTGCCTACGAGCAGTACTTC. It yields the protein CASSFGAGTAYEQYF.

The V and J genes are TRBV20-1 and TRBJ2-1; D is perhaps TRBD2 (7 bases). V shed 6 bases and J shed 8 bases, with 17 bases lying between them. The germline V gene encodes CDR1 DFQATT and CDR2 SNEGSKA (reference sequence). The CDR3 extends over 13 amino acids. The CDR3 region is CSAIWGGLYEQFF. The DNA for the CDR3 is TGCAGTGCCATTTGGGGGGGGCTTTATGAGCAGTTCTTC.

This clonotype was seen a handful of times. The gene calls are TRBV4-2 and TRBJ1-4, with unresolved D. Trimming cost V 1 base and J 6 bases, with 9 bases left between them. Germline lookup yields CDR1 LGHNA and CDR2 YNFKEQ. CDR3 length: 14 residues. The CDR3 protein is CASSQVGNDEKLFF. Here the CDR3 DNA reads TGTGCCAGCAGCCAAGTGGGTAACGATGAAAAACTGTTTTTT.

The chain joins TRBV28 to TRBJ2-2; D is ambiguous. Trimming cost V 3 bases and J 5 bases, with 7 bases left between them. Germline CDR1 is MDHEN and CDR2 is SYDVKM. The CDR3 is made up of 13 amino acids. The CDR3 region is CASSFPATGELFF. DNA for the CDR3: TGTGCCAGCAGTTTCCCAGCGACCGGGGAGCTGTTTTTT.

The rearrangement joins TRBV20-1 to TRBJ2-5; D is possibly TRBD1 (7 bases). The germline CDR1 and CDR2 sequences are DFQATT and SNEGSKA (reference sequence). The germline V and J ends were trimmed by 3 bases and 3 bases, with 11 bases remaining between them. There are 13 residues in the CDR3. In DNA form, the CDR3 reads TGCAGTGCTAGGACAGGGAGGAAAGAGACCCAGTACTTC. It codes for CSARTGRKETQYF.

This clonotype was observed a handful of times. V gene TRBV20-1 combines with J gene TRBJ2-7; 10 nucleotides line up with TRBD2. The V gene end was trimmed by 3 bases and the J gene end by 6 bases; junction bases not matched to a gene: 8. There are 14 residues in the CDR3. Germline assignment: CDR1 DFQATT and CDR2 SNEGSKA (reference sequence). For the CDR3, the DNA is TGCAGTGCTAGCCGCGGGACTAGCGTCTCCGAGCAGTACTTC. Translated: CSASRGTSVSEQYF.

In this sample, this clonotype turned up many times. The CDR3 nucleotides read TGTGCCACCAGTGATTTTGGGTCCCGGGACAAGCCCTACGAGCAGTACTTC. Its protein is CATSDFGSRDKPYEQYF. The chain couples TRBV24-1 to TRBJ2-7, with a possible D match to TRBD1 (6 bases). This CDR3 spans 17 amino acids. Germline values: CDR1 KGHDR, CDR2 SFDVKD. The V gene lost 1 base and the J gene lost 2 bases, with 17 bases spanning the gap.

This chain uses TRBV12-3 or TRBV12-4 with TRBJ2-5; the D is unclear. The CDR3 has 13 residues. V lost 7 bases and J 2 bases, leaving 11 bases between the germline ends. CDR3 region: CASTPALQETQYF. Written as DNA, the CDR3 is TGTGCCAGCACCCCGGCCCTACAAGAGACCCAGTACTTC.

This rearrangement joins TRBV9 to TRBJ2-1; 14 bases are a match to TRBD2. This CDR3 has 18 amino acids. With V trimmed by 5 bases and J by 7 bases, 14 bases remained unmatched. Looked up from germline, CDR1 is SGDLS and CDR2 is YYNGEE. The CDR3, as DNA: TGTGCCAGCAGTGATTCCGGGACTAGCGGGAGAAATGCAAATGAGCAGTTCTTC. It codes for CASSDSGTSGRNANEQFF.

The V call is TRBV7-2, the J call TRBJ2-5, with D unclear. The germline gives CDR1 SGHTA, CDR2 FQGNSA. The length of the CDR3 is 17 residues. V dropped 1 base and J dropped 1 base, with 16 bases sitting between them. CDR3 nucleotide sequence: TGTGCCAGCAGCTTAGTGACGGTCGGGCTCTTCCAAGAGACCCAGTACTTC. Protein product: CASSLVTVGLFQETQYF. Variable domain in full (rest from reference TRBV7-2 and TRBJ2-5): GAGVSQSPSNKVTEKGKDVELRCDPISGHTALYWYRQSLGQGLEFLIYFQGNSAPDKSGLPSDRFSAERTGGSVSTLTIQRTQQEDSAVYLCASSLVTVGLFQETQYFGPGTRLLVL.

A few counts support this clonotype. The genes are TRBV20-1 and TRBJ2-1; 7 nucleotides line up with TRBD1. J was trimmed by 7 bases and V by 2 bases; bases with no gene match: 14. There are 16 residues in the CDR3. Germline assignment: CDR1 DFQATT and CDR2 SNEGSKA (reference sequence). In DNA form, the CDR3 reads TGCAGTGCTAGATTACGACAGGGAGAGGCTGGTAATGAGCAGTTCTTC. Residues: CSARLRQGEAGNEQFF.

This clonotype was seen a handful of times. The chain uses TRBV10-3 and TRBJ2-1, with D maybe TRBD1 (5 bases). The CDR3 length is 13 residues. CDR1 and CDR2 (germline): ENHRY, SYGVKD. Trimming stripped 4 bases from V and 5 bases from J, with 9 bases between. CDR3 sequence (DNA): TGTGCCATCAGTGCCGACAGAAACAATGAGCAGTTCTTC. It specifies CAISADRNNEQFF.

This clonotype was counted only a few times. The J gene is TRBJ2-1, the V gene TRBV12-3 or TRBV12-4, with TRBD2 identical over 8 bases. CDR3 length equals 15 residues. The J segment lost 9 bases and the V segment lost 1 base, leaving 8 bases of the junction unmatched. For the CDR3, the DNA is TGTGCCAGCAGTTTAGATGAGCTAGCGGGTGGTGAGCAGTTCTTC. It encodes CASSLDELAGGEQFF.

Here the CDR3 reads CASSLVQWGGNEQFF. The CDR3 nucleotides are TGTGCCAGCAGCTTAGTACAGTGGGGGGGAAATGAGCAGTTCTTC. V is TRBV11-2 and J is TRBJ2-1; TRBD2 matches 7 bases. This CDR3 spans 15 amino acids. Germline V CDR1 and CDR2: SGHAT, FQNNGV. The V and J ends lost 1 base and 7 bases, in that order; junction bases with no gene match: 7.

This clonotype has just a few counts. The CDR3 loop reads CASSSIISMYNEQFF. CDR3 nucleotides: TGTGCCAGCAGTTCCATTATTAGTATGTACAATGAGCAGTTCTTC. The genes are TRBV6-5 and TRBJ2-1, with no clear D. Germline V gene lookup returns CDR1 MNHEY and CDR2 SVGAGI. The CDR3 is 15 residues long. The V end lost 4 bases, the J end lost 4 bases, and 14 bases lay between the germline ends.